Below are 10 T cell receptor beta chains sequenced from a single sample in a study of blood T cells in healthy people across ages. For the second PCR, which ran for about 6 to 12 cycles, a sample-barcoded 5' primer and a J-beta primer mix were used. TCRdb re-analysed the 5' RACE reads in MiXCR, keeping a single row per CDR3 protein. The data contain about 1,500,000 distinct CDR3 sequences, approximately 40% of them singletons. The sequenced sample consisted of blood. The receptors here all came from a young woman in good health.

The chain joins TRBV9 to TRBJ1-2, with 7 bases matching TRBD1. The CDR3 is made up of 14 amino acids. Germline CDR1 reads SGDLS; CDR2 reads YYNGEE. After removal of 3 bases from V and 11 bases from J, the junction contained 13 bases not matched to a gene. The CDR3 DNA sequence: TGTGCCAGCAGCGGAACAGGGGCCTGGGTTTTGTACACCTTC. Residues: CASSGTGAWVLYTF. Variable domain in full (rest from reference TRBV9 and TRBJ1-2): DSGVTQTPKHLITATGQRVTLRCSPRSGDLSVYWYQQSLDQGLQFLIQYYNGEERAKGNILERFSAQQFPDLHSELNLSSLELGDSALYFCASSGTGAWVLYTFGSGTRLTVV.

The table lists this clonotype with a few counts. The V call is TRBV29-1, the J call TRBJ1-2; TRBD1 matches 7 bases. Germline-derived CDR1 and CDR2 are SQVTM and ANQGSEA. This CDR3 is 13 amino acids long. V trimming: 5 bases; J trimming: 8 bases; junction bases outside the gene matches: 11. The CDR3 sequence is CSVPADRDKGYTF. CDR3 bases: TGCAGCGTTCCGGCCGACAGGGATAAGGGCTACACCTTC.

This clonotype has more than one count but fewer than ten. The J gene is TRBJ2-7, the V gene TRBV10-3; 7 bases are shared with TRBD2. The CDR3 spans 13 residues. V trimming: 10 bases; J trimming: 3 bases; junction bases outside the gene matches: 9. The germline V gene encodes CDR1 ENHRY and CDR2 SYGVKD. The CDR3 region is CATSTSQGYEQYF. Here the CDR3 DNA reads TGTGCCACATCGACTAGCCAAGGCTACGAGCAGTACTTC.

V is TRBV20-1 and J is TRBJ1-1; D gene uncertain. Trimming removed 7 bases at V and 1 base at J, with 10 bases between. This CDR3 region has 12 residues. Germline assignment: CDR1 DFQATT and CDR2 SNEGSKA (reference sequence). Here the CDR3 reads CSGTGGNTEAFF. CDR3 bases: TGCAGTGGTACGGGCGGGAACACTGAAGCTTTCTTT.

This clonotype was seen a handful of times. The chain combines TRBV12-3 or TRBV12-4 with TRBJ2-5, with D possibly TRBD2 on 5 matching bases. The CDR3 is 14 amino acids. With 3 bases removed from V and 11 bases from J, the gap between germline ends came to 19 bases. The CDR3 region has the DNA TGTGCCAGCAGTTTCCTATTACTCCCTAGGGAGCAGTACTTC. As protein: CASSFLLLPREQYF.

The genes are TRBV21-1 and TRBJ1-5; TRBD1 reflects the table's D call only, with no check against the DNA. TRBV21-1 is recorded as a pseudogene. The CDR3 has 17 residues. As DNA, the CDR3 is TGTGCCAGCAGCAAAGACAAGGACAGGGGAGTCAATCAGCCCCAGCATTTT. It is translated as CASSKDKDRGVNQPQHF.

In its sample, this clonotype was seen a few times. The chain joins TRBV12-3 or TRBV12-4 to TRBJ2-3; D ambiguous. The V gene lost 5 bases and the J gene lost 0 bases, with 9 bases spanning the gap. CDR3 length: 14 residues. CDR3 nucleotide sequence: TGTGCCAGCAGTACCGTGTGGAGCACAGATACGCAGTATTTT. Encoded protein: CASSTVWSTDTQYF.

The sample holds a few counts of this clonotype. This CDR3 reads CASSSVGGRADTQYF. The CDR3 bases are TGTGCCAGCAGCTCCGTAGGAGGGAGGGCAGATACGCAGTATTTT. The J gene is TRBJ2-3, the V gene TRBV11-2, with 7 bases lining up with TRBD2. The CDR3 totals 15 residues. Germline V gene sequence: CDR1 SGHAT, CDR2 FQNNGV. Germline trimming cut 4 bases from V and 4 bases from J; bases unmatched to any gene: 8.

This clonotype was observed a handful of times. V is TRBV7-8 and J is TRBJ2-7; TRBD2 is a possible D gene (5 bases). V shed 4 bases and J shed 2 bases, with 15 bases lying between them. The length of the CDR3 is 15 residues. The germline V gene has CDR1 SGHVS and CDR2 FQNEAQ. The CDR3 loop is CASSYRTEGPYEQYF. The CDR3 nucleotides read TGTGCCAGCAGCTATAGGACTGAAGGGCCCTACGAGCAGTACTTC.

The CDR3 spells CASSEQGPLGYEQYF. The CDR3 coding sequence is TGCGCCAGCAGTGAGCAGGGACCGCTCGGGTACGAGCAGTACTTC. The rearrangement joins TRBV10-2 to TRBJ2-5; tentatively, D is TRBD1 or TRBD2 (5 bases each). The last part of the DNA fits TRBJ2-7 better; the J call may be wrong. Germline CDR1 WSHSY, CDR2 SAAADI. The CDR3 spans 15 residues.